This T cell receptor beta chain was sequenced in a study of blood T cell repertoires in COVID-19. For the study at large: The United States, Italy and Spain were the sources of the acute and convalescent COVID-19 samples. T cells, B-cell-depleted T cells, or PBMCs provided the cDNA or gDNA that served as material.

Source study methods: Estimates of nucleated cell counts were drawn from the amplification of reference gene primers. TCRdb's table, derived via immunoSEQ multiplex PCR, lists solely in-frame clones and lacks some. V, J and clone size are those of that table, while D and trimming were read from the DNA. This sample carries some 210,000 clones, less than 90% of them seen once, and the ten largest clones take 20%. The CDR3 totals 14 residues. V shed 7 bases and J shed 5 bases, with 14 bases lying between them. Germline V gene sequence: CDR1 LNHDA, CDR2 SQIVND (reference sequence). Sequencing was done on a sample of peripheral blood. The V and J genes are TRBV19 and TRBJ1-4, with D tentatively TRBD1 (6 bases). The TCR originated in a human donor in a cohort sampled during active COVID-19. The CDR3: CASTATGQNEKLFF. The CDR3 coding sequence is TGTGCCAGTACCGCGACAGGTCAAAATGAAAAACTGTTTTTT. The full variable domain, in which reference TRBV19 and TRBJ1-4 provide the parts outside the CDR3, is DGGITQSPKYLFRKEGQNVTLSCEQNLNHDAMYWYRQDPGQGLRLIYYSQIVNDFQKGDIAEGYSVSREKKESFPLTVTSAQKNPTAFYLCASTATGQNEKLFFGSGTQLSVL.